These T cell receptor beta chains were read from a single sample in a study of T cell repertoires in cytomegalovirus infection. TCRdb fed the reads into MiXCR, producing one record per CDR3 protein. This table has tens of thousands of distinct CDR3 sequences, about 3.8% appearing once. Input material: PBMCs. The source is a human donor in good health (CMV status not recorded). Some clones in this sample may be carry-over from other donors' samples. CDR3s include the opening cysteine and the closing phenylalanine or tryptophan. D genes are given only for firm matches. Rows give clone size only sometimes, using once, few, many, or a class for an expanded clone.

CDR3aa | CDR3nt | d_gene | j_gene | abundance | v_gene
CASSLTQEMNTEAFF | TGTGCCAGCAGTTTAACTCAGGAGATGAACACTGAAGCTTTCTTT | . | TRBJ1-1 | many | TRBV28
CASRLTGSRNEQFF | TGTGCCAGCAGGCTGACAGGGAGTAGGAATGAGCAGTTCTTC | TRBD1 | TRBJ2-1 | many | TRBV6-2/TRBV6-3
CASSSSSYNSPLHF | TGTGCCAGCAGCTCCAGCTCCTATAATTCACCCCTCCACTTT | . | TRBJ1-6 | many | TRBV7-6
CASSYELNTEAFF | TGTGCCAGCAGTTACGAGCTGAACACTGAAGCTTTCTTT | . | TRBJ1-1 | many | TRBV6-6
CASSPNRGRPLYGYTF | TGTGCCAGCAGCCCCAACCGGGGGCGACCTTTATATGGCTACACCTTC | . | TRBJ1-2 | many | TRBV3-1
CSAPLGQSYEQYF | TGCAGTGCCCCTCTCGGACAGAGCTACGAGCAGTACTTC | . | TRBJ2-7 | many | TRBV20-1
CASSLALRGESPLHF | TGTGCCAGCAGCTTAGCCCTCAGGGGGGAATCACCCCTCCACTTT | TRBD1 | TRBJ1-6 | many | TRBV7-2
CASSIGPNTEAFF | TGTGCCAGTAGTATCGGCCCGAACACTGAAGCTTTCTTT | . | TRBJ1-1 | many | TRBV19
CSASHEFVKNIQYF | TGCAGTGCTAGTCATGAGTTTGTCAAAAACATTCAGTACTTC | . | TRBJ2-4 | many | TRBV20-1
CASSLDHGYNNEQFF | TGTGCCAGCAGCTTAGATCACGGATATAACAATGAGCAGTTCTTC | . | TRBJ2-1 | many | TRBV7-2
CASSLLTSKGTEAFF | TGTGCCAGCAGCTTACTGACCTCAAAGGGCACTGAAGCTTTCTTT | . | TRBJ1-1 | many | TRBV7-2
CASSLPAREQYF | TGTGCCAGCAGCTTACCGGCTCGAGAGCAGTACTTC | . | TRBJ2-7 | many | TRBV7-6
CSARTPSGNEQFF | TGCAGTGCTAGGACTCCAAGCGGGAATGAGCAGTTCTTC | . | TRBJ2-1 | many | TRBV20-1
CASSINEQFF | TGTGCCAGCAGCATTAATGAGCAGTTCTTC | . | TRBJ2-1 | many | TRBV7-2
CASSLVLFGVTGRRMNTEAFF | TGTGCCAGCAGTTTAGTTCTTTTTGGCGTGACAGGGAGGCGGATGAACACTGAAGCTTTCTTT | TRBD1 | TRBJ1-1 | many | TRBV12-3/TRBV12-4
CATHIDSLGTGELFF | TGTGCCACGCACATCGACAGTCTGGGGACCGGGGAGCTGTTTTTT | . | TRBJ2-2 | many | TRBV19
CASSRRDRGRTDTQYF | TGTGCCAGCAGCCGCCGGGACAGGGGGAGGACAGATACGCAGTATTTT | TRBD1 | TRBJ2-3 | many | TRBV7-2
CASSRWDRNYGYTF | TGCGCCAGCAGCCGATGGGACAGGAACTATGGCTACACCTTC | TRBD1 | TRBJ1-2 | many | TRBV5-1
CASSIVNYGYTF | TGTGCCAGTAGTATTGTTAACTATGGCTACACCTTC | . | TRBJ1-2 | many | TRBV19
CASSLGINEQFF | TGTGCCAGCAGTCTAGGAATAAATGAGCAGTTCTTC | . | TRBJ2-1 | many | TRBV6-2/TRBV6-3
CASSLSWTVNEQFF | TGTGCCAGCAGTTTATCGTGGACAGTCAATGAGCAGTTCTTC | . | TRBJ2-1 | many | TRBV27
CASSYPRRDKQFF | TGTGCCAGCAGCTACCCTAGAAGGGATAAGCAGTTCTTC | . | TRBJ2-1 | many | TRBV7-9
CACTLGGATEAFF | TGTGCCTGTACCCTCGGGGGGGCGACTGAAGCTTTCTTT | . | TRBJ1-1 | many | TRBV30
CSVQPPQGGVEQFF | TGCAGTGTTCAACCCCCACAGGGAGGGGTAGAGCAGTTCTTC | . | TRBJ2-1 | many | TRBV20-1
CASSPSGGSYEQYF | TGTGCCAGTAGCCCAAGCGGGGGGTCATACGAGCAGTACTTC | TRBD2 | TRBJ2-7 | many | TRBV19
CASSFVGYQETQYF | TGTGCCAGCAGTTTCGTAGGGTACCAAGAGACCCAGTACTTC | . | TRBJ2-5 | . | TRBV27
CSAPPAGASYEQYF | TGCAGTGCCCCCCCCGCGGGGGCATCCTACGAGCAGTACTTC | . | TRBJ2-7 | many | TRBV20-1
CASSHWTGDNSPLHF | TGCGCCAGCAGCCACTGGACAGGGGATAATTCACCCCTCCACTTT | TRBD1 | TRBJ1-6 | many | TRBV4-3
CASSLSPRQNTEAFF | TGTGCCAGCAGTTTATCCCCCCGACAAAACACTGAAGCTTTCTTT | . | TRBJ1-1 | many | TRBV28
CASSLVGESEAFF | TGTGCCAGCAGCTTAGTCGGGGAATCTGAAGCTTTCTTT | . | TRBJ1-1 | many | TRBV7-9
CASSLEQGPNEKLFF | TGTGCCAGCAGCTTAGAACAGGGTCCTAATGAAAAACTGTTTTTT | . | TRBJ1-4 | many | TRBV7-9
CASSLRGPLGGYTF | TGTGCCAGCAGTTTGAGGGGCCCGTTGGGCGGCTACACCTTC | . | TRBJ1-2 | many | TRBV28
CASSLKGVGNTEAFF | TGTGCCAGCAGTTTGAAAGGGGTGGGAAACACTGAAGCTTTCTTT | . | TRBJ1-1 | many | TRBV12-3/TRBV12-4
CASSLSRVGVDEQYF | TGTGCCAGCAGTTTAAGTCGGGTCGGCGTAGACGAGCAGTACTTC | . | TRBJ2-7 | many | TRBV28
CATTHEGMGQYF | TGTGCCACCACCCACGAGGGTATGGGGCAGTATTTT | . | TRBJ2-3 | many | TRBV6-6
CASSAVGETQYF | TGTGCCAGCAGCGCGGTTGGAGAGACCCAGTACTTC | . | TRBJ2-5 | many | TRBV7-2
CASSFYGGDTDTQYF | TGTGCCAGCAGCTTTTACGGGGGGGACACAGATACGCAGTATTTT | TRBD2 | TRBJ2-3 | few | TRBV7-2
CASSPRSIGRQHQHF | TGTGCCAGCAGTCCTAGAAGCATTGGGCGTCAGCACCAGCATTTT | . | TRBJ1-5 | . | TRBV6-8
CASSQASPLHF | TGTGCCAGCAGCCAGGCCTCACCCCTCCACTTT | . | TRBJ1-6 | many | TRBV7-2
CASSFTGARNSPLHF | TGTGCCAGCAGCTTTACAGGGGCGCGGAATTCACCCCTCCACTTT | TRBD1 | TRBJ1-6 | many | TRBV7-9
CASSEQSPGANVLTF | TGTGCCAGCAGTGAGCAGTCCCCTGGGGCCAACGTCCTGACTTTC | . | TRBJ2-6 | many | TRBV2
CASSSRRGGRQPQHF | TGTGCCAGCAGTAGCCGTAGAGGGGGAAGACAGCCCCAGCATTTT | . | TRBJ1-5 | many | TRBV12-3/TRBV12-4
CASHGYENEKLFF | TGTGCCTCCCATGGGTACGAAAATGAAAAACTGTTTTTT | . | TRBJ1-4 | many | TRBV10-3
CASSPQGQGIFGYTF | TGTGCCAGTAGCCCCCAGGGACAGGGTATCTTTGGCTACACCTTC | TRBD1 | TRBJ1-2 | many | TRBV19
CASSQELGTVVPNEQYF | TGCGCCAGCAGCCAAGAATTAGGGACAGTGGTCCCAAACGAGCAGTACTTC | TRBD1 | TRBJ2-7 | many | TRBV4-3
CASSLRGQGNEQFF | TGTGCCAGCAGCTTAAGGGGACAGGGTAATGAGCAGTTCTTC | TRBD1 | TRBJ2-1 | many | TRBV11-1
CASSYRVRTGGRMNTEAFF | TGTGCCAGCAGTTACAGGGTACGGACAGGGGGCCGGATGAACACTGAAGCTTTCTTT | TRBD1 | TRBJ1-1 | many | TRBV6-5
CASSPTTGEGQPQHF | TGTGCCAGCAGTCCAACGACAGGGGAGGGTCAGCCCCAGCATTTT | TRBD1 | TRBJ1-5 | many | TRBV28
CASSQSTENTEAFF | TGCGCCAGCAGCCAATCTACAGAGAACACTGAAGCTTTCTTT | . | TRBJ1-1 | many | TRBV4-3
CASISPGVRQETQYF | TGTGCCAGCATCTCCCCGGGGGTTCGGCAAGAGACCCAGTACTTC | . | TRBJ2-5 | many | TRBV6-1
CASSLAVALGADTQYF | TGTGCCAGCAGCTTAGCGGTGGCACTGGGGGCAGATACGCAGTATTTT | . | TRBJ2-3 | many | TRBV7-2
CASSPSGGYGYTF | TGTGCCAGCAGTCCCTCAGGGGGTTATGGCTACACCTTC | TRBD1 | TRBJ1-2 | many | TRBV12-3/TRBV12-4
CASSFSGQVTYEQYF | TGTGCCAGCAGCTTCAGCGGGCAAGTAACCTACGAGCAGTACTTC | . | TRBJ2-7 | many | TRBV11-2
CASSLDWKGEAFF | TGTGCCAGCAGCTTAGATTGGAAGGGTGAAGCTTTCTTT | . | TRBJ1-1 | many | TRBV7-2
CASSLARFTPNNEKLFF | TGTGCCAGCAGCTTAGCGCGGTTCACACCGAACAATGAAAAACTGTTTTTT | . | TRBJ1-4 | many | TRBV7-8
CASSPGDRGEQYF | TGTGCCAGCAGCCCCGGGGACAGGGGGGAGCAGTACTTC | TRBD1 | TRBJ2-7 | many | TRBV7-3
CASSYSQGYGYTF | TGTGCCAGCAGTTACTCGCAGGGATATGGCTACACCTTC | . | TRBJ1-2 | many | TRBV6-5